This T cell receptor (beta chain) was retrieved from a study of blood T cell repertoires in COVID-19. Overall study context: There were acute and convalescent COVID-19 samples, and they came from the United States, Italy and Spain. Sample material is recorded as cDNA or gDNA derived from T cells, B-cell-depleted T cells, or PBMCs.

Trimming took off 0 bases at V and 7 bases at J, with 12 bases between the two ends. Germline CDR1 and CDR2: MGHRA and YSYEKL. This CDR3 has 15 amino acids. Clones were sequenced by immunoSEQ multiplex PCR, and TCRdb holds only the in-frame ones, with some missing. The table has about 140,000 clones, over 80% seen once. Enrolment of Seattle patients took place during active infection, and they were followed longitudinally. The chain has TRBV4-1 and TRBJ1-4; D uncertain. The sequenced sample was peripheral blood. This clonotype was sampled from a man under 40 with COVID-19, enrolled during active disease. CDR3 protein: CASSQEYGEREKLFF. CDR3 coding DNA: TGCGCCAGCAGCCAAGAGTACGGGGAGCGTGAAAAACTGTTTTTT.